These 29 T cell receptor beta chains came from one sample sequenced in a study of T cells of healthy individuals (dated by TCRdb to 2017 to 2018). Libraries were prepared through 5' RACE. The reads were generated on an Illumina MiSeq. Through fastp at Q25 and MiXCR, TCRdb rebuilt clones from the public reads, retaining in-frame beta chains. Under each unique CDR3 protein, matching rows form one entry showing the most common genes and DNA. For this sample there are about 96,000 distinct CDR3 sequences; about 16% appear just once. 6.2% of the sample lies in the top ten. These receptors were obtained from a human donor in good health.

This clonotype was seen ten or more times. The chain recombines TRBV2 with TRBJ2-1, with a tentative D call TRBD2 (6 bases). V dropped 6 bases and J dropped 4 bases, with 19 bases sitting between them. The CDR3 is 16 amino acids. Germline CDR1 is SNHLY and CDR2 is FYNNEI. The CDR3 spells CASRDLSAGSYNEQFF. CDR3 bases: TGTGCCAGCAGAGATCTTTCGGCGGGGAGTTACAATGAGCAGTTCTTC.

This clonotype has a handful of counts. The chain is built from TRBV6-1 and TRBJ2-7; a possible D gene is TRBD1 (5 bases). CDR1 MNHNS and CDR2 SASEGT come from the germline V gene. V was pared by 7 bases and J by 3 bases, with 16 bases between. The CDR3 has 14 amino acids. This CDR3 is CASTHSGSDYEQYF. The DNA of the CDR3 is TGTGCCAGCACCCACTCAGGGTCGGACTACGAGCAGTACTTC.

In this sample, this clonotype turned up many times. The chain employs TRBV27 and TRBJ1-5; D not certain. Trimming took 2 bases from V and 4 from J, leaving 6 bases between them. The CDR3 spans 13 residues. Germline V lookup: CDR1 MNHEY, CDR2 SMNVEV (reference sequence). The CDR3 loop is CASSLGPNQPQHF. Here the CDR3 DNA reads TGTGCCAGCAGTTTAGGGCCTAATCAGCCCCAGCATTTT.

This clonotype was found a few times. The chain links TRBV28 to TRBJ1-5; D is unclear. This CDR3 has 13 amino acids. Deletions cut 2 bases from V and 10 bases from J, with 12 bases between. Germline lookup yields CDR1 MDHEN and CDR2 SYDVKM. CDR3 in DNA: TGTGCCAGCAGTTTAAGTTTTGGGAAACCCCAGCATTTT. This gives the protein CASSLSFGKPQHF.

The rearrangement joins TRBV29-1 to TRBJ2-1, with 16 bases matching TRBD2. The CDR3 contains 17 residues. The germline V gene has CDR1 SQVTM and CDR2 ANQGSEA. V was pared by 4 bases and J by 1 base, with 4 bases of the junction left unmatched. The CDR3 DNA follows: TGCAGCGTTGGAGGGACTAGCGGGAGGGGGTCCTACAATGAGCAGTTCTTC. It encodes CSVGGTSGRGSYNEQFF.

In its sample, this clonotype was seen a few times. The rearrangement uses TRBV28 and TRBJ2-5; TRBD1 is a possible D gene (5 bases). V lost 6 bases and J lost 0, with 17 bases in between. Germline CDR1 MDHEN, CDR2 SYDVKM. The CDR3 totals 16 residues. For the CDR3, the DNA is TGTGCCAGCAGCCCACTCAGGGCCTTGTACCAAGAGACCCAGTACTTC. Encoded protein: CASSPLRALYQETQYF.

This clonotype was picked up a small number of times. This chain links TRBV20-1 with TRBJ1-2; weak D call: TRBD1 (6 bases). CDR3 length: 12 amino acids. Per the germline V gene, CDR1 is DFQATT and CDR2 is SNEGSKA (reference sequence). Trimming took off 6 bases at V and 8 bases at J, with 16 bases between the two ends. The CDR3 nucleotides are TGCAGTGCCAGCGCGGGGGCGAAGGGCTACACCTTC. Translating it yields CSASAGAKGYTF.

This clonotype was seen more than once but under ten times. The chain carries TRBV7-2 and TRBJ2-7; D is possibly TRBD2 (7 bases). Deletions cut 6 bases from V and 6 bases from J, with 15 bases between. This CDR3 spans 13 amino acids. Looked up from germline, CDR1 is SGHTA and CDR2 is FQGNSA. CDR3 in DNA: TGTGCCAGCAGAGACGGGGGGCGTTCCGAGCAGTACTTC. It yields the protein CASRDGGRSEQYF.

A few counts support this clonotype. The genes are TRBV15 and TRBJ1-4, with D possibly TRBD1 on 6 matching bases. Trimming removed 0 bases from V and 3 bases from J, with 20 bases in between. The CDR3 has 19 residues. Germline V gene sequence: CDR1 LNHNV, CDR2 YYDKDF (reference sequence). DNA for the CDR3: TGTGCCACCAGCAGAGAGGGTGTCGGGACAAAAGGTGCTAATGAAAAACTGTTTTTT. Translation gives CATSREGVGTKGANEKLFF.

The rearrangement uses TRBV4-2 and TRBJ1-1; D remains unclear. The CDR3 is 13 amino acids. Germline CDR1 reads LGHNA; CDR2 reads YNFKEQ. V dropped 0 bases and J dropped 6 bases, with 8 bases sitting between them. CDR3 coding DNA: TGTGCCAGCAGCCAAGATCACTGGGCTGAAGCTTTCTTT. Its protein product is CASSQDHWAEAFF.

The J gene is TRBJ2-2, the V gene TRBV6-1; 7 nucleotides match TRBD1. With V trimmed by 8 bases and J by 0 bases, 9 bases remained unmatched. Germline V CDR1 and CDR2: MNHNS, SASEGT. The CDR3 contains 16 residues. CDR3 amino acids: CASGRDRFSNTGELFF. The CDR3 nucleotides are TGTGCCAGCGGCCGGGACAGATTCTCGAACACCGGGGAGCTGTTTTTT.

Here the CDR3 DNA reads TGTGCCAGCAGTTTGGGGGACAAGTTCTTC. Translated, it gives CASSLGDKFF. The genes are TRBV6-6 and TRBJ2-1, with D possibly matching TRBD1 (6 bases). Germline CDR1 MNHNY, CDR2 SVGAGI (reference sequence). Trimming left V 4 bases short and J 14 bases short, with 9 bases between. The CDR3 consists of 10 residues.

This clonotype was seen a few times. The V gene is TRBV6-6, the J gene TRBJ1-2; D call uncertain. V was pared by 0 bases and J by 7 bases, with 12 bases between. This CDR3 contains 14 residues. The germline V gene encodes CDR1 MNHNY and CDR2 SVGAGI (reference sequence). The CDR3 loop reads CASSYSTEFGGYTF. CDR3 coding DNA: TGTGCCAGCAGTTACTCAACAGAATTTGGTGGCTACACCTTC.

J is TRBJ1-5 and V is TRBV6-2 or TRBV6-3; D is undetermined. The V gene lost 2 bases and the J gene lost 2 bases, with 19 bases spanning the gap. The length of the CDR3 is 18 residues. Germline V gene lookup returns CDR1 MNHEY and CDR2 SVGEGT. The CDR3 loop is CASSYDTIDRRRNQPQHF. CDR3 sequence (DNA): TGTGCCAGCAGTTACGACACCATCGACCGTCGACGCAATCAGCCCCAGCATTTT.

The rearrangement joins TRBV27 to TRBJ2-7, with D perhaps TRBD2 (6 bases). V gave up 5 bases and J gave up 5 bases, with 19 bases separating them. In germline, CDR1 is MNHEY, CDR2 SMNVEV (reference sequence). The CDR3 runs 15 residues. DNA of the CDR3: TGTGCCAGCAGTCCCCTCCGGGACTTCGTAAACGAGCAGTACTTC. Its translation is CASSPLRDFVNEQYF.

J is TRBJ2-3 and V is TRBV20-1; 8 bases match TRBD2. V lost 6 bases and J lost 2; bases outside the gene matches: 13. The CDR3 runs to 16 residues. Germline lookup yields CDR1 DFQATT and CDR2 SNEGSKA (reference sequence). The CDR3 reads CSAVDALAGLTDTQYF. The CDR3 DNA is TGCAGTGCCGTCGATGCCCTAGCGGGTCTCACAGATACGCAGTATTTT.

The CDR3: CASSLGPAGYEQYF. The CDR3 region has the DNA TGTGCCAGCAGCCTAGGACCAGCCGGGTACGAGCAGTACTTC. The rearrangement links TRBV7-2 to TRBJ2-7; D is undetermined. Trimming left V 5 bases short and J 4 bases short, with 15 bases between. Germline V gives CDR1 SGHTA, CDR2 FQGNSA. The CDR3 has 14 residues.

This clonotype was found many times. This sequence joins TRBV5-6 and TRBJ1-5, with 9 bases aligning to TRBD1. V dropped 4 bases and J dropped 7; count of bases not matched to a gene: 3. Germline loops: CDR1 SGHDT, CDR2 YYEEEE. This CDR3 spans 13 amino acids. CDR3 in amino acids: CASSGDRAQPQHF. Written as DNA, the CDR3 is TGTGCCAGCAGCGGGGACAGGGCCCAGCCCCAGCATTTT. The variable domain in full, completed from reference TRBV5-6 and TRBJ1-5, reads DAGVTQSPTHLIKTRGQQVTLRCSPKSGHDTVSWYQQALGQGPQFIFQYYEEEERQRGNFPDRFSGHQFPNYSSELNVNALLLGDSALYLCASSGDRAQPQHFGDGTRLSIL.

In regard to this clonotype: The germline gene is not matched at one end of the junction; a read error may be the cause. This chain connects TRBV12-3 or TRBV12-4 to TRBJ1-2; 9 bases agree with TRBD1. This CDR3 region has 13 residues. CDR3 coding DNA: TGTGCCGGCAGTTTACAGGACAGGGGAGGCTACACCTTC. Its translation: CAGSLQDRGGYTF.

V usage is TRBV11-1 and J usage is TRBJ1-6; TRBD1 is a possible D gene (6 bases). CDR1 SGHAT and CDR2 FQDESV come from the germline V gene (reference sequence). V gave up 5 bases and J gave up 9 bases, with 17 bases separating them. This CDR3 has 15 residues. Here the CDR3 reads CASSPRGVGVSPLHF. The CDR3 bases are TGTGCCAGCAGCCCCAGGGGAGTCGGTGTTTCACCCCTCCACTTT.

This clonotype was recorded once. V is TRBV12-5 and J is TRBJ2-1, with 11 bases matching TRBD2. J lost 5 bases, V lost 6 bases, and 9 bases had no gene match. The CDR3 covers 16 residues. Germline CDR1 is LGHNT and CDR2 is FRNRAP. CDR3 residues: CASGPPTSGIHNEQFF. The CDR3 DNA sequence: TGTGCTAGTGGACCCCCGACTAGCGGGATTCACAATGAGCAGTTCTTC.

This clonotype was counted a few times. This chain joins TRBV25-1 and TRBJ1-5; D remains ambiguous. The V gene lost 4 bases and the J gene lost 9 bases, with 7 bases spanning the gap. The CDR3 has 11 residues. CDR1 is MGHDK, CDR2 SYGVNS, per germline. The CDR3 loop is CASSGEGPQHF. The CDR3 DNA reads TGTGCCAGCAGTGGTGAAGGGCCCCAGCATTTT.

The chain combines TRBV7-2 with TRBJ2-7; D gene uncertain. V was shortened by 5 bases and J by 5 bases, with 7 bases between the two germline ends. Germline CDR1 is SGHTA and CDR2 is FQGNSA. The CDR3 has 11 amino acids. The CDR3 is CASSHTNEQYF. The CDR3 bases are TGTGCCAGCAGCCATACCAACGAGCAGTACTTC.

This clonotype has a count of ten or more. CDR3 protein: CASSLDEGRRTF. The CDR3 DNA reads TGCGCCAGCAGCTTGGACGAGGGGAGGCGCACCTTC. The chain employs TRBV5-1 and TRBJ1-2; D possibly corresponds to TRBD1 (5 bases). The CDR3 has 12 residues. CDR1 and CDR2 from the germline V gene are SGHRS and YFSETQ. V dropped 0 bases and J dropped 13 bases, with 13 bases sitting between them.

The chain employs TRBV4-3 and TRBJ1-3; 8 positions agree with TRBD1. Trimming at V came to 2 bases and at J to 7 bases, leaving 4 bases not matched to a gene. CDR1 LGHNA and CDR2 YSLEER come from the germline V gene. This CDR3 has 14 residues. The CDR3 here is CASSQQQGGNTIYF. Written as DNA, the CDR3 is TGCGCCAGCAGCCAACAACAGGGGGGGAACACCATATATTTT.

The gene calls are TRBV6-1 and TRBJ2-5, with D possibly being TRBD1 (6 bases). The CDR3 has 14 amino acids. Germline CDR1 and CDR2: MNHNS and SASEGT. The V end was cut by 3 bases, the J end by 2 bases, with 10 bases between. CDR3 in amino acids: CASSDYGQQETQYF. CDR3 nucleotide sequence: TGTGCCAGCAGTGACTACGGACAGCAAGAGACCCAGTACTTC.

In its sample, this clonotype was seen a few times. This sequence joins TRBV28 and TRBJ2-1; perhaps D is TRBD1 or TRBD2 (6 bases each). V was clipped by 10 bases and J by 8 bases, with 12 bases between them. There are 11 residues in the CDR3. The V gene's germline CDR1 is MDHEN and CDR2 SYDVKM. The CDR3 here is CATTGGDEQFF. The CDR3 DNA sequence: TGTGCCACCACCGGGGGCGATGAGCAGTTCTTC.

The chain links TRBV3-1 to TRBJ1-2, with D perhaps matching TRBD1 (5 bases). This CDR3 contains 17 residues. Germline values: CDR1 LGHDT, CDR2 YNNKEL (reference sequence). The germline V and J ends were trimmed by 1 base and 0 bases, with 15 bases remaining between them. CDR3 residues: CASSQAGGEVSNYGYTF. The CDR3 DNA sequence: TGTGCCAGCAGCCAAGCTGGAGGGGAGGTATCTAACTATGGCTACACCTTC.

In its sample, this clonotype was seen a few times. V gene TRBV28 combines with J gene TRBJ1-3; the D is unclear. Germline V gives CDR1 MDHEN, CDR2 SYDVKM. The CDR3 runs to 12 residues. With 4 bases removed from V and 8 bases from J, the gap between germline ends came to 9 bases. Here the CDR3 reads CASSWGDDTIYF. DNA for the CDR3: TGTGCCAGCAGTTGGGGTGACGACACCATATATTTT.